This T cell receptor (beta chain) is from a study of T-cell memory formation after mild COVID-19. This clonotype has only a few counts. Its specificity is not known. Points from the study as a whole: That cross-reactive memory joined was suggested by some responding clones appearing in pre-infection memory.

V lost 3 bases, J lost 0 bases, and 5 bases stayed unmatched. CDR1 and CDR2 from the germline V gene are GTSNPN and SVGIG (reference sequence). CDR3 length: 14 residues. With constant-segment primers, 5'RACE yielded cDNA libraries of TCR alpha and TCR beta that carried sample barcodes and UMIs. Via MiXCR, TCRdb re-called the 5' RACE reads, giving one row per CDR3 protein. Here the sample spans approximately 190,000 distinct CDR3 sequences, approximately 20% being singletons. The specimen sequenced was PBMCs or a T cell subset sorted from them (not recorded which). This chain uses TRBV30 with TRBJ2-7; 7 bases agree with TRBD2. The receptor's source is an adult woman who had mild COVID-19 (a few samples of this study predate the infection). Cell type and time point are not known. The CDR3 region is CAWRSKRGSYEQYF. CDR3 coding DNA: TGTGCCTGGAGATCCAAGCGGGGCTCCTACGAGCAGTACTTC.